Each of the 20 T cell receptor beta chains below was sequenced from the same sample in a study of blood T cells in healthy people across ages. Next came a second PCR, run for about 7 to 12 cycles, which used a sample-barcoded 5' primer along with a J-beta primer mix. Each CDR3 protein is one row after TCRdb ran MiXCR on the 5' RACE reads. Here the sample spans about 1.4 million distinct CDR3 sequences, 55% to 75% being singletons. Input material: blood. All receptors come from a man younger than 35 in good health.

This clonotype was seen a handful of times. V is TRBV7-2 and J is TRBJ2-7; D is possibly TRBD2 (6 bases). This CDR3 contains 15 residues. V lost 1 base to trimming and J lost 3 bases, with 13 bases between them. CDR1 is SGHTA, CDR2 FQGNSA, per germline. The chain's CDR3 is CASSLVGGAGYEQYF. CDR3 nucleotides: TGTGCCAGCAGCTTAGTAGGCGGGGCGGGCTACGAGCAGTACTTC.

The chain employs TRBV7-2 and TRBJ2-4; 8 bases align to TRBD1. The CDR3 totals 16 residues. V shed 5 bases, J shed 0 bases, and the junction held 6 bases outside the gene matches. Per germline, CDR1 SGHTA and CDR2 FQGNSA. CDR3 loop: CASSLGTGEAKNIQYF. The CDR3 coding sequence is TGTGCCAGCAGCCTAGGGACAGGTGAAGCCAAAAACATTCAGTACTTC. The whole variable domain, remainder taken from reference TRBV7-2 and TRBJ2-4, is GAGVSQSPSNKVTEKGKDVELRCDPISGHTALYWYRQSLGQGLEFLIYFQGNSAPDKSGLPSDRFSAERTGGSVSTLTIQRTQQEDSAVYLCASSLGTGEAKNIQYFGAGTRLSVL.

This clonotype was found a few times. V gene TRBV4-1 combines with J gene TRBJ2-1; 8 bases line up with TRBD2. Germline CDR1 MGHRA, CDR2 YSYEKL. Trimming cost V 3 bases and J 2 bases; bases outside gene matches: 3. The CDR3 covers 15 residues. The CDR3, as DNA: TGCGCCAGCAGCCAGCCGACTAGCGCCTACAATGAGCAGTTCTTC. Its translation is CASSQPTSAYNEQFF.

There are many counts of this clonotype. V usage is TRBV13 and J usage is TRBJ2-7; D is unclear. V lost 4 bases and J lost 10, with 11 bases in between. The CDR3 totals 11 residues. Germline CDR1 and CDR2: PRHDT and FYEKMQ (reference sequence). The CDR3 DNA reads as TGTGCCAGCAGCTCGGTAAGGAGACAGTACTTC. Amino acid sequence: CASSSVRRQYF.

This clonotype has a handful of counts. J is TRBJ2-4 and V is TRBV11-2; TRBD1 or TRBD2 may be the D gene (5 bases each). The better agreement between TRBJ2-5 and the DNA end casts doubt on the J call. Germline-derived CDR1 and CDR2 are SGHAT and FQNNGV. The CDR3 has 12 amino acids. In DNA form, the CDR3 reads TGTGCCATCGGGACGTCTGAACAGACCCAGTACTTC. The encoded protein is CAIGTSEQTQYF.

The chain carries TRBV9 and TRBJ1-2; possible D gene TRBD1, 5 bases. The CDR3 extends over 14 amino acids. Germline CDR1 SGDLS, CDR2 YYNGEE. V was cut by 3 bases and J by 3 bases, with 12 bases left in between. CDR3 sequence (DNA): TGTGCCAGCAGCGCCACCGGGACCTACTATGGCTACACCTTC. Translating gives CASSATGTYYGYTF.

CDR3 in DNA: TGTGCCAGCAGAGGGCTGTCTAGCACAGATACGCAGTATTTT. It translates to CASRGLSSTDTQYF. This chain connects TRBV27 to TRBJ2-3; D call uncertain. Trimming pared 6 bases from V and 0 bases from J, leaving 10 bases between. This CDR3 region has 14 residues. CDR1 and CDR2 (germline): MNHEY, SMNVEV (reference sequence).

J is TRBJ2-7 and V is TRBV20-1; D is uncertain. V was trimmed by 5 bases and J by 4 bases, leaving 12 bases between them. CDR1 is DFQATT, CDR2 SNEGSKA, per germline (reference sequence). The CDR3 length is 12 residues. The CDR3 region is CSAAGTEYEQYF. The CDR3 DNA follows: TGCAGTGCTGCCGGTACCGAATACGAGCAGTACTTC.

J is TRBJ1-6 and V is TRBV4-1; no reliable D call. From germline, CDR1 is MGHRA and CDR2 YSYEKL. The CDR3 consists of 16 residues. Trimming removed 0 bases from V and 7 bases from J, with 13 bases in between. CDR3 sequence (DNA): TGCGCCAGCAGCCAAGAGGTACAGATCAAAAATTCACCCCTCCACTTT. Translated: CASSQEVQIKNSPLHF.

The chain has TRBV18 and TRBJ2-5; weak D call: TRBD1 (5 bases). Looked up from germline, CDR1 is KGHSH and CDR2 is LQKENI. This CDR3 is 14 amino acids long. Trimming removed 1 base from V and 3 bases from J, with 9 bases in between. As DNA, the CDR3 is TGTGCCAGCTCACCACGGTCGGACAAAGAGACCCAGTACTTC. It is translated as CASSPRSDKETQYF.

This clonotype was detected once. The chain uses TRBV2 and TRBJ2-5; D is undetermined. Germline lookup yields CDR1 SNHLY and CDR2 FYNNEI. The CDR3 has 12 residues. Trimming shortened V by 4 bases and J by 5 bases, and 8 bases separated the two germline ends. The DNA for the CDR3 is TGTGCCAGCAGTGTTGCAAGGGAGACCCAGTACTTC. Its protein product is CASSVARETQYF.

This clonotype was found once. CDR3 bases: TGTGCCAGCAGTTACGCGAGCGGGGACCTGCCGGGGACCCAGTACTTC. Protein: CASSYASGDLPGTQYF. The chain is built from TRBV6-6 and TRBJ2-7; 7 positions agree with TRBD2. Near its end, the DNA agrees better with TRBJ2-5, so the J call may be wrong. The germline V gene encodes CDR1 MNHNY and CDR2 SVGAGI (reference sequence). The CDR3 extends over 16 amino acids.

This clonotype was picked up a small number of times. The chain combines TRBV2 with TRBJ2-7; 7 bases are shared with TRBD1. Germline CDR1 reads SNHLY; CDR2 reads FYNNEI. The CDR3 sequence is 12 residues long. Trimming at V came to 7 bases and at J to 2 bases, leaving 2 bases not matched to a gene. CDR3 sequence (DNA): TGTGCCAGCAAGGGGGCAGCCTACGAGCAGTACTTC. Encoded protein: CASKGAAYEQYF.

The count of this clonotype is one. This chain links TRBV29-1 with TRBJ2-5; 12 nucleotides agree with TRBD1. Germline values: CDR1 SQVTM, CDR2 ANQGSEA. CDR3 length: 14 amino acids. Trimming cost V 5 bases and J 11 bases; bases outside gene matches: 12. CDR3 loop: CSVTLGQGAQAQYF. The CDR3 bases are TGCAGCGTTACACTGGGACAGGGGGCACAAGCGCAGTACTTC.

This clonotype has just a few counts. The chain employs TRBV7-8 and TRBJ2-7, with TRBD1 matching 7 bases. V gave up 4 bases and J gave up 2 bases; unmatched junction bases: 5. The CDR3 is made up of 14 amino acids. Per the germline V gene, CDR1 is SGHVS and CDR2 is FQNEAQ. CDR3 sequence reads: CASSSPDRPYEQYF. In nucleotides, the CDR3 is TGTGCCAGCAGCTCACCGGACAGGCCCTACGAGCAGTACTTC.

The J gene is TRBJ1-2, the V gene TRBV27; D is unclear. The CDR3 is 16 amino acids. Trimming stripped 0 bases from V and 8 bases from J, with 19 bases between. Germline CDR1 reads MNHEY; CDR2 reads SMNVEV (reference sequence). This chain's CDR3 is CASSLSYPGSIGGYTF. CDR3 in DNA: TGTGCCAGCAGTTTATCTTATCCAGGTTCCATTGGGGGCTACACCTTC.

This chain uses TRBV7-2 with TRBJ2-5; 9 nucleotides align to TRBD2. Near its end, the DNA agrees better with TRBJ2-7, so the J call may be wrong. The CDR3 is 14 amino acids. From germline, CDR1 is SGHTA and CDR2 FQGNSA. The CDR3 protein is CASSPPGLACEQYF. In DNA, the CDR3 is TGTGCCAGCAGCCCACCGGGACTAGCCTGCGAGCAGTACTTC.

In this sample, this clonotype turned up a few times. The chain carries TRBV29-1 and TRBJ2-2; 8 bases match TRBD2. V shed 1 base, J shed 3 bases, and the junction held 4 bases outside the gene matches. The CDR3 is 15 amino acids. Germline V gives CDR1 SQVTM, CDR2 ANQGSEA. The CDR3 region has the DNA TGCAGCGTTGAAGTTCCTAGCGGGCACACCGGGGAGCTGTTTTTT. As protein: CSVEVPSGHTGELFF.

Details on this clonotype: Germline is not matched at one junction end, which may reflect a read error. This sequence joins TRBV4-2 and TRBJ2-2; TRBD2 is a possible D gene (5 bases). The CDR3 extends over 16 amino acids. Germline V CDR1 and CDR2: LGHNA, YNFKEQ. The CDR3 DNA reads as TGTGCCAGCAGCCAAGACAGAGGTCCGAACACCGGGGAACTGTTTTTT. It yields the protein CASSQDRGPNTGELFF.

This clonotype has a handful of counts. This rearrangement joins TRBV7-2 to TRBJ1-1; possible D gene TRBD1, 6 bases. The CDR3 sequence is 13 residues long. The V end lost 1 base, the J end lost 7 bases, and 10 bases lay between the germline ends. Germline V CDR1 and CDR2: SGHTA, FQGNSA. The CDR3 loop reads CASSLGRQVEAFF. In DNA, the CDR3 is TGTGCCAGCAGCTTAGGGCGACAGGTTGAAGCTTTCTTT.